Below are 19 T cell receptor beta chains sequenced from a single sample in a study of T cells in localized non-small cell lung cancer. Clones were read by immunoSEQ multiplex PCR, and TCRdb kept only the in-frame ones, dropping some. This sample has 3,400 or so clones, with 15% to 20% found just once. The starting material was lung tumor tissue, obtained before any cancer treatment. The receptors stem from a woman aged 35-70 years with stage III squamous cell lung carcinoma.

The gene calls are TRBV19 and TRBJ2-7, with 8 bases lining up with TRBD1. The V and J ends lost 1 base and 3 bases, in that order; junction bases with no gene match: 5. The CDR3 spans 15 residues. CDR1 is LNHDA and CDR2 is SQIVND in the germline V gene (reference sequence). This CDR3 reads CASSIAAGGLYEQYF. CDR3 DNA sequence: TGTGCCAGTAGTATAGCAGCAGGGGGCCTCTACGAGCAGTACTTC. Drawing the rest from reference TRBV19 and TRBJ2-7, the complete variable domain is DGGITQSPKYLFRKEGQNVTLSCEQNLNHDAMYWYRQDPGQGLRLIYYSQIVNDFQKGDIAEGYSVSREKKESFPLTVTSAQKNPTAFYLCASSIAAGGLYEQYFGPGTRLTVT.

The rearrangement joins TRBV30 to TRBJ2-2, with 9 bases fitting TRBD1. The CDR3 contains 19 residues. In germline, CDR1 is GTSNPN, CDR2 SVGIG (reference sequence). The ends lost 2 bases at V and 0 bases at J; junction bases unmatched: 13. CDR3 in DNA: TGTGCCTGGAGTAGGAGGAGACAGGGGGGGAGTACGAACACCGGGGAGCTGTTTTTT. This encodes CAWSRRRQGGSTNTGELFF.

This clone was seen more than once but under ten times. The chain uses TRBV9 and TRBJ1-2; the D is unclear. This CDR3 comprises 13 residues. Germline loops: CDR1 SGDLS, CDR2 YYNGEE. Trimming removed 5 bases from V and 4 bases from J, with 12 bases in between. The CDR3 DNA reads as TGTGCCAGCAGTGACGGGCTGAGCTATGGCTACACCTTC. Encoded protein: CASSDGLSYGYTF.

The chain combines TRBV6-8 with TRBJ2-7; 7 bases fit TRBD1. CDR3 length: 16 amino acids. Germline V gives CDR1 MNHGY, CDR2 SAAAGT. The V segment lost 8 bases and the J segment 1 base; nucleotides outside the gene matches: 14. CDR3: CASVGSGTEISYEQYF. The CDR3 nucleotides read TGTGCCAGCGTGGGTTCCGGGACAGAAATTTCCTACGAGCAGTACTTC.

The chain combines TRBV30 with TRBJ2-3; 8 bases align to TRBD1. Germline values: CDR1 GTSNPN, CDR2 SVGIG (reference sequence). J gave up 7 bases and V 8 bases, and 14 bases lay outside the gene matches. The CDR3 length is 14 residues. This CDR3 reads CAMGRQGAENTQYF. The CDR3 nucleotides are TGTGCCATGGGACGGCAGGGGGCGGAAAATACGCAGTATTTT.

The chain is built from TRBV4-1 and TRBJ1-2; D remains unclear. The CDR3 runs to 14 residues. Germline lookup yields CDR1 MGHRA and CDR2 YSYEKL. V was cut by 0 bases and J by 4 bases, with 9 bases left in between. The CDR3 sequence: CASSQEQTSYGYTF. As DNA, the CDR3 is TGCGCCAGCAGCCAAGAACAGACCAGCTATGGCTACACCTTC.

This clone was seen only a few times. The gene calls are TRBV28 and TRBJ1-1; no reliable D call. The germline V and J ends were trimmed by 7 bases and 0 bases, with 15 bases remaining between them. CDR3 length equals 15 residues. Germline V lookup: CDR1 MDHEN, CDR2 SYDVKM. The CDR3 DNA follows: TGTGCCAGCAATAAGCAAAGGGAAATGAACACTGAAGCTTTCTTT. This translates into CASNKQREMNTEAFF.

This clone is medium-sized. The CDR3 reads CASSAEGAGASGQYF. The CDR3 region has the DNA TGTGCCAGCAGCGCGGAGGGAGCGGGAGCTTCCGGCCAGTACTTC. The chain uses TRBV11-3 and TRBJ2-5; 8 bases are a match to TRBD2. V trimming: 5 bases; J trimming: 10 bases; junction bases outside the gene matches: 15. Germline values: CDR1 SGHNT, CDR2 YENEEA. The CDR3 runs to 15 residues.

This clone turned up a few times. CDR3 in amino acids: CASSSPTSGRAKNIQYF. CDR3 coding DNA: TGTGCCAGCAGTTCCCCGACTAGCGGGAGAGCCAAAAACATTCAGTACTTC. The chain couples TRBV28 to TRBJ2-4, with TRBD2 matching 12 bases. This CDR3 comprises 17 residues. Trimming took 4 bases from V and 0 from J; bases not matched to a gene: 4. The germline CDR1 and CDR2 sequences are MDHEN and SYDVKM.

This clone was seen more than once but under ten times. The chain combines TRBV23-1 with TRBJ2-7, with a weak D call TRBD2 (6 bases). TRBV23-1 is reported as an ORF; its role is uncertain. The length of the CDR3 is 15 residues. The V end lost 7 bases, the J end lost 3 bases, and 19 bases lay between the germline ends. For the CDR3, the DNA is TGCGCCAGCACTCCGGAATCGGCGGGGAGCTACGAGCAGTACTTC. It specifies CASTPESAGSYEQYF.

This chain joins TRBV28 and TRBJ1-2; perhaps TRBD1 as D (6 bases). Germline assignment: CDR1 MDHEN and CDR2 SYDVKM. Trimming stripped 5 bases from V and 4 bases from J, with 14 bases between. The CDR3 is made up of 14 amino acids. The CDR3 coding sequence is TGTGCCAGCAGTCCTAGGGGGGCGAGCTATGGCTACACCTTC. Encoded protein: CASSPRGASYGYTF.

The chain employs TRBV18 and TRBJ2-1; 9 bases are shared with TRBD2. Germline V gene data show CDR1 as KGHSH and CDR2 as LQKENI. The CDR3 is 14 amino acids. J was trimmed by 6 bases and V by 3 bases; bases with no gene match: 3. The CDR3: CASSPLTSGNEQFF. The CDR3 region has the DNA TGTGCCAGCTCACCGCTGACTAGCGGCAATGAGCAGTTCTTC.

Within the sample, this clone is medium-sized (0.01 to 0.1%). The gene calls are TRBV6-8 and TRBJ1-2; possibly TRBD1 for D (6 bases). The CDR3 runs 14 residues. Germline CDR1 and CDR2: MNHGY and SAAAGT. With 0 bases removed from V and 4 bases from J, the gap between germline ends came to 9 bases. For the CDR3, the DNA is TGTGCCAGCAGTTACTCTTGGGACATCTATGGCTACACCTTC. Its translation is CASSYSWDIYGYTF.

The chain is built from TRBV11-3 and TRBJ2-2; 12 bases line up with TRBD2. The CDR3 is 15 amino acids. V was clipped by 5 bases and J by 5 bases; unmatched bases: 3. Germline assignment: CDR1 SGHNT and CDR2 YENEEA. The CDR3 here is CASSILAGGTGELFF. The CDR3 nucleotides read TGTGCCAGCAGCATCCTAGCGGGAGGGACCGGGGAGCTGTTTTTT. Full variable domain (rest looked up from reference TRBV11-3 and TRBJ2-2): EAGVVQSPRYKIIEKKQPVAFWCNPISGHNTLYWYLQNLGQGPELLIRYENEEAVDDSQLPKDRFSAERLKGVDSTLKIQPAELGDSAVYLCASSILAGGTGELFFGEGSRLTVL.

The V and J genes are TRBV6-8 and TRBJ1-2; no firm D call. This CDR3 spans 18 amino acids. CDR1 MNHGY and CDR2 SAAAGT come from the germline V gene. V lost 5 bases to trimming and J lost 5 bases, with 27 bases between them. The chain's CDR3 is CASSPRIKPGRPIYGYTF. In DNA, the CDR3 is TGTGCCAGCAGTCCTCGAATTAAACCAGGCCGACCGATATATGGCTACACCTTC.

Only a few counts were recorded for this clone. The V call is TRBV9, the J call TRBJ2-3; the D is unclear. The CDR3 is 14 amino acids. Between the trimmed V and J ends, which lost 4 bases and 2 bases, there was a span of 11 bases. Germline V gene data show CDR1 as SGDLS and CDR2 as YYNGEE. The CDR3 DNA reads TGTGCCAGCAGCCCCTTTGGCCACACAGATACGCAGTATTTT. Translated: CASSPFGHTDTQYF.

J is TRBJ2-5 and V is TRBV19; 7 bases match TRBD1. V was pared by 0 bases and J by 6 bases, with 7 bases of the junction left unmatched. The V gene's germline CDR1 is LNHDA and CDR2 SQIVND (reference sequence). The CDR3 has 15 amino acids. The CDR3 DNA is TGTGCCAGTAGTATAGATGGGGGACAGAGGAAGACCCAGTACTTC. Protein sequence: CASSIDGGQRKTQYF.

This clone came up a few times. The V and J genes are TRBV19 and TRBJ2-1; D unresolved. From germline, CDR1 is LNHDA and CDR2 SQIVND (reference sequence). The CDR3 is 16 residues long. V was cut by 5 bases and J by 0 bases, with 14 bases left in between. The CDR3 DNA reads TGTGCCAGTAGTCCCCAACCTCCGAGCTCCTACAATGAGCAGTTCTTC. Translation gives CASSPQPPSSYNEQFF.

This clone was seen a few times. The rearrangement uses TRBV9 and TRBJ2-3, with 9 bases aligning to TRBD1. This CDR3 spans 14 amino acids. CDR1 SGDLS and CDR2 YYNGEE come from the germline V gene. V lost 4 bases to trimming and J lost 9 bases; unmatched junction nucleotides: 9. Here the CDR3 reads CASSTGTGSITQYF. For the CDR3, the DNA is TGTGCCAGCAGCACGGGGACAGGGTCTATCACGCAGTATTTT.